This section outlines one TCR beta chain sequence together with its context. There is no known antigen for this receptor. No per-base quality is available; no much larger clone lies one base away. This sample stems from a study of blood T cells in healthy people across ages (dated by TCRdb to the mid-2010s). Study-wide context: In model experiments, template switching captured roughly one uniquely barcoded TCR beta cDNA molecule for every two T cells. The study measured age-related changes in TCR beta repertoire diversity using deep sequencing normalized with unique cDNA molecular identifiers. Donors were grouped into four age groups: young (average approximately 16 years), middle-aged (39), aged (around 56) and long-lived (approximately 81). To avoid experimental bias, donors of different ages were spread randomly across the sequencing lanes. The study analyzed two additional independent replicas of 1 million unique cDNA reads from the same blood draw for two donors, one aged 18 to 30 and one aged 80 or older.

Beyond this particular receptor, the publication reports: The percentage of naive T cells measured by flow cytometry correlated strongly with observed TCR beta diversity. Because profiling used bulk unsorted PBMCs, naive and antigen-experienced compartments could not be compared conclusively. Because donor CMV infection status was unknown, age-related changes in expanded clonotypes were potentially confounded. Estimates of total diversity based on one million sequenced T cells were considered lower bounds and underestimates. Compared with the aged group, more naive CD4+ T cells, fewer expanded clones and increased TCR diversity were shown by the long-lived group, suggesting age selection. As age increased, observed TCR beta diversity per million T cells dropped in a roughly linear way, and a significant reduction was already evident by age about 40.

The V end loses 0 bases and the J end loses 3 bases, and a stretch of 7 bases separates them. CDR1 is given as SGDLS and CDR2 as YYNGEE, both from the germline V gene. Including cysteine and phenylalanine, the CDR3 has 14 amino acids. Only the CDR3 part of the read is kept: 42 bases, read in frame from the first base. Donors were roughly 40 systemically healthy Caucasian individuals from Russia aged about 6 to 100 years. Around 10 milliliters of peripheral blood were drawn from each donor into EDTA-treated Vacutainer tubes. Ficoll-Paque density-gradient centrifugation was used to isolate PBMCs, with at least 7 million per sample. Total RNA was extracted from PBMCs with Trizol reagent, with at least 6 micrograms obtained per sample. For every donor, an aliquot of PBMCs went through flow cytometry to measure the percentages of naive CD45RAhigh/CD27high T cells. Preparation of the library involved 5' RACE. The listed sequencing device is Illumina HiSeq 2500. The second PCR ran for about 6 to 12 cycles and used a J-beta primer mix along with a sample-barcoded 5' primer. A template-switch 5' adaptor carrying 12 random nucleotides introduced a unique molecular identifier onto each TCR beta cDNA molecule. At least 2.5 million CDR3-containing paired-end reads were obtained from each sample. All of the RNA was converted into first-strand cDNA using the Mint cDNA synthesis kit, with a TRBC-specific oligonucleotide serving as the primer. Following uracil-DNA glycosylase treatment, a first 18-cycle PCR with universal primers M1SS and BC2_uni_R was performed on all cDNA. Concerning the study's data processing: Each sample was normalized by randomly selecting 1 million high-quality reads, each carrying a distinct molecular identifier. Reads sharing molecular identifiers were discarded rather than binned into consensus sequences. MiTCR, set to a Q25 quality threshold and the strictest error-elimination algorithm, was used for CDR3 identification, clonotype clustering and error correction. A nonparametric unseen species model using Euler transformation provided a lower-bound estimate of total TCR beta diversity. The public sequencing data were trimmed at Q25 with fastp and processed into clonotypes with MiXCR by TCRdb, which kept only in-frame beta chains. Every CDR3 protein is listed once, alongside the most common genes and DNA of its rows. Here the V and J calls rest on TCRdb's processing, not on the authors' analysis. This sample is represented by hundreds of thousands of distinct CDR3 sequences; around 62% of them were singletons. Roughly 25% of the sample is taken by the ten largest.

Sequencing was done on a sample of blood. Recombination connected TRBV9 to TRBJ2-1; the D gene remains uncertain. The sequence came from a man aged 25 to 45 in good health. The DNA sequence is given as TGTGCCAGCAGCGTAGGGATAGTCTACAATGAGCAGTTCTTC. This codes for CASSVGIVYNEQFF.